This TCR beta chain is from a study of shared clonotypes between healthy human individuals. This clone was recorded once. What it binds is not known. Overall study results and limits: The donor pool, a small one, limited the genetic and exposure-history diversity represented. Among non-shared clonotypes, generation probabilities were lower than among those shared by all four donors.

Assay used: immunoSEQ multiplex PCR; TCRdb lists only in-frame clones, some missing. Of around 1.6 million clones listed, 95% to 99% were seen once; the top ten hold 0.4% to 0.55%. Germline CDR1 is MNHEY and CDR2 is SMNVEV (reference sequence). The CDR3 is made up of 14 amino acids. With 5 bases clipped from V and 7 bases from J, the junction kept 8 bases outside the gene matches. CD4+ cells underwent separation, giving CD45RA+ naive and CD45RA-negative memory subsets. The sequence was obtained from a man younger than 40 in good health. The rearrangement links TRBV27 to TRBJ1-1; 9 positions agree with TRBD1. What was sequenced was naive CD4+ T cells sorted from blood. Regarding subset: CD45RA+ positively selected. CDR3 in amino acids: CASSPYRGQGEAFF. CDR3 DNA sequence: TGTGCCAGCAGTCCATACAGGGGGCAGGGTGAAGCTTTCTTT.